The sequence of this T cell receptor (beta chain) was determined in a study of blood T cells in healthy people across ages. Using a J-beta primer mix together with a sample-barcoded 5' primer, a second PCR was run for roughly 6 to 12 cycles. TCRdb reprocessed the 5' RACE reads via MiXCR and lists one record per CDR3 protein. The sample yields 700,000 or so distinct CDR3 sequences, approximately 40% seen once. This CDR3 region has 16 residues. Germline V CDR1 and CDR2: SQVTM, ANQGSEA. V lost 2 bases to trimming and J lost 4 bases; unmatched junction nucleotides: 10. Sequencing was done on a sample of blood. The clonotype comes from a man older than 75 in good health. This chain links TRBV29-1 with TRBJ2-5, with 10 bases fitting TRBD2. The CDR3 nucleotides read TGCAGCGTTGAACCCTCTAGCGGGAGATCCAGAGAGACCCAGTACTTC. Translated, it gives CSVEPSSGRSRETQYF.